This T cell receptor beta chain was obtained from a study of blood T cell repertoires in COVID-19. Study-level background: Italy, Spain and the United States were the sources of the convalescent and acute COVID-19 samples. The analysed material was cDNA or gDNA that came from T cells, B-cell-depleted T cells, or PBMCs.

V gave up 7 bases and J gave up 5 bases, with 11 bases separating them. The CDR3 extends over 12 amino acids. Authors' methods: Amplification of reference gene primers provided the estimated nucleated cell counts. Profiling relied on immunoSEQ multiplex PCR, and the TCRdb table lists in-frame clones only, not all of them. V and J calls and clone size are those listed in that table; D and trimming were worked out from the DNA. Here the sample spans tens of thousands of clones, around 88% being singletons. The specimen sequenced was peripheral blood. This TCR was sampled from a human donor in a cohort sampled during active COVID-19. J is TRBJ2-5 and V is TRBV12-3 or TRBV12-4; D may be TRBD1 (5 bases). Written as DNA, the CDR3 is TGTGCCAGCACCCTGGGGCGCGAGACCCAGTACTTC. It is translated as CASTLGRETQYF.